The T cell receptor beta chain described here comes from a study of OX40 agonist ivuxolimab in advanced cancers. Judged by abundance, this clone is medium-sized. This CDR3 has 15 residues. Unmatched junction bases numbered 6, after V lost 3 bases and J lost 4 bases. CDR1 is SGHNT, CDR2 YYREEE, per germline (reference sequence). Only in-frame clones appear in the TCRdb table, and some are missing; sequencing was by immunoSEQ multiplex PCR. The profile shows about 32,000 clones, about four fifths of them singletons. This TCR was recovered from an adult with an advanced solid tumor such as melanoma, head and neck, liver or kidney cancer. The chain has TRBV5-4 and TRBJ2-3; 9 bases fit TRBD2. The specimen comprised CD4+ or CD8+ T cells sorted from blood, sampled in a trial of the OX40 agonist ivuxolimab. In nucleotides, the CDR3 is TGTGCCAGCAGCTCGCGGGGGGGCGGGGCAGATACGCAGTATTTT. Protein sequence: CASSSRGGGADTQYF.